This T cell receptor (beta chain) comes out of a study of cytomegalovirus exposure and HLA in healthy donors. Study-wide points: Later analysis identified a missense DCLRE1C variant that was linked to TCR beta V- and J-gene trimming. Donors belonging to an Asian-associated ancestry cluster reportedly showed fewer N-insertions in productive TCRs than the approximately 700-donor mean, according to what a later analysis found.

A few counts support this clone. The antigen is undetermined. Both 60 Vbeta primers and 13 Jbeta primers went into the PCR. The table came from immunoSEQ multiplex PCR; TCRdb's copy has only in-frame clones and leaves some out. Of some 30,000 clones in the sample, roughly 44% were seen once. Germline V gives CDR1 SGDLS, CDR2 YYNGEE. The CDR3 is made up of 16 amino acids. V lost 4 bases to trimming and J lost 4 bases; unmatched junction nucleotides: 11. The sequenced sample consisted of PBMCs. The clonotype originates from a woman aged 45-60 years in good health and CMV-seronegative. The chain combines TRBV9 with TRBJ2-1; 7 bases fit TRBD2. The CDR3 DNA reads as TGTGCCAGCAGCCCCCGGTCTAGCGGTACATACAATGAGCAGTTCTTC. This sequence encodes CASSPRSSGTYNEQFF.